Detailed here is one T cell receptor beta chain. Gene names are mouse gene names. Libraries were prepared by immunoSEQ multiplex PCR; TCRdb keeps only in-frame clonotypes and omits some of them. The repertoire holds 48,000 or so clones, roughly four fifths seen once, with about 0.7% in the top ten. This specimen belongs to a study of tissue T cells after allogeneic stem cell transplantation. The sample comprised sorted cells pooled from one or two spleens. The clonotype comes from a pool of C57BL/6 mice in good health.

CDR3 DNA, as far as it was read: TGTGCCAGCAGCCAAGATTGGGACTTTAACCAAGACACCCAGTAC. Protein product: CASSQDWDFNQDTQY. The whole CDR3 reads CASSQDWDFNQDTQYF. The chain links TRBV5 to TRBJ2-5, with D possibly being TRBD2 (6 bases). The read ends 1 residue early relative to the CDR3; the germline J gene fills the gap. This CDR3 comprises 16 residues. Per the germline V gene, CDR1 is LGHNA and CDR2 is YNLKQL (reference sequence). V lost 0 bases, J lost 0 bases, and 10 bases lay in between.